One T cell receptor beta chain is described in this entry. As yet, its antigen is unknown. Trimming cost V 5 bases and J 8 bases; bases outside gene matches: 7. This CDR3 has 14 residues. The germline V gene has CDR1 SGHNT and CDR2 YENEEA. Generated by immunoSEQ multiplex PCR, the TCRdb table keeps only in-frame clones and is missing some. The data hold about 110,000 clones, with more than 70% observed a single time. The data originate from a study of OX40 agonist ivuxolimab in advanced cancers. Study-wide results and caveats: CD4+ and CD8+ blood T cells expanded clonally by week 6 at 0.1 to 3.0 mg/kg.

Blood was sampled at baseline, cycle 4 day 1, and cycle 7 day 1. This receptor was obtained from an adult with an advanced solid tumor such as melanoma, head and neck, liver or kidney cancer. This rearrangement joins TRBV11-3 to TRBJ2-1; 9 bases match TRBD1. The sequencing here drew on CD4+ or CD8+ T cells sorted from blood, taken in a trial of the OX40 agonist ivuxolimab. CDR3 sequence reads: CASSHGTGFDEQFF. The CDR3 coding sequence is TGTGCCAGCAGCCACGGGACAGGGTTCGATGAGCAGTTCTTC.